A selection of T cell receptor beta chains follows, all from one sample in a study of T cells in Graves' hyperthyroidism and ophthalmopathy. MiXCR was run by TCRdb on the multiplex PCR reads, yielding one entry per CDR3 protein. The table shows roughly 98,000 distinct CDR3 sequences, with around 37% occurring only once. Sample: peripheral blood or thyroid tissue (not recorded which). The receptors shown here come from a woman under 40 with Graves' hyperthyroidism. Each CDR3 is given with its conserved first and last residue. A D gene is named only where the DNA matches it firmly. The size field is filled for only some rows; it gives once, few, many or a size class.

j_gene: TRBJ2-3
d_gene: .
abundance: many
v_gene: TRBV27
CDR3nt: TGTGCCAGTACACCTAGCGTGGGCACAGATACGCAGTATTTT
CDR3aa: CASTPSVGTDTQYF

j_gene: TRBJ2-5
d_gene: .
abundance: many
v_gene: TRBV3-1
CDR3nt: TGTGCCAGCAGCCAAGGGTGGGCAGCGGAGACCCAGTACTTC
CDR3aa: CASSQGWAAETQYF

j_gene: TRBJ2-7
d_gene: TRBD2
abundance: .
v_gene: TRBV7-2
CDR3nt: TGTGCCAGCAGCGGGACTAGCGGGAGGGCCTACGAGCAGTACTTC
CDR3aa: CASSGTSGRAYEQYF

j_gene: TRBJ1-2
d_gene: .
abundance: many
v_gene: TRBV5-1
CDR3nt: TGCGCCAGCAGCCTAGACAGCCACTGGAAGTATGGCTACACCTTC
CDR3aa: CASSLDSHWKYGYTF

j_gene: TRBJ1-1
d_gene: .
abundance: .
v_gene: TRBV2
CDR3nt: TGTGCCAGCAGTGACACCTCAGGGTCCCTGAACACTGAAACATTCTTT
CDR3aa: CASSDTSGSLNTETFF

j_gene: TRBJ1-4
d_gene: TRBD1
abundance: .
v_gene: TRBV20-1
CDR3nt: TGCAGTGCTAGGTGGAGGGGGCGAGAAAAACTGTTTTTT
CDR3aa: CSARWRGREKLFF

j_gene: TRBJ1-2
d_gene: TRBD1
abundance: .
v_gene: TRBV5-6
CDR3nt: TGTGCCAGCAGCTTGATAAGGGGGCATAACTATGGCTACACCTTC
CDR3aa: CASSLIRGHNYGYTF

j_gene: TRBJ1-1
d_gene: .
abundance: many
v_gene: TRBV6-6
CDR3nt: TGTGCCAGCAGTTATAGGACCCTGGGAGGAGCTTTCTTT
CDR3aa: CASSYRTLGGAFF

j_gene: TRBJ1-1
d_gene: .
abundance: .
v_gene: TRBV6-6
CDR3nt: .
CDR3aa: CASSEVGGGAEAFF

j_gene: TRBJ2-7
d_gene: TRBD1
abundance: .
v_gene: TRBV5-1
CDR3nt: TGCGCCAGCAGCCGAGACAGGGGGGCCTCCTACGAGCAGTACTTC
CDR3aa: CASSRDRGASYEQYF

j_gene: TRBJ1-1
d_gene: .
abundance: many
v_gene: TRBV11-2
CDR3nt: TGTGCCAGCAGCTTATTGGTCCTCGACGGGGCTTTCTTT
CDR3aa: CASSLLVLDGAFF

j_gene: TRBJ1-1
d_gene: TRBD1
abundance: .
v_gene: TRBV5-5
CDR3nt: TGTGCCAGCAGCTCGGACAGGGGGCCAGCTTTCTTT
CDR3aa: CASSSDRGPAFF

j_gene: TRBJ1-5
d_gene: .
abundance: .
v_gene: TRBV7-8
CDR3nt: TGTGCCAGCAGCTTGTCCGGGACCTATAGCGGCAATCAGCCCCAGCATTTT
CDR3aa: CASSLSGTYSGNQPQHF

j_gene: TRBJ1-3
d_gene: .
abundance: many
v_gene: TRBV5-1
CDR3nt: TGCGCCAGCAACCCAACAGGGATGAAGGCTGGAAACACCATATATTTT
CDR3aa: CASNPTGMKAGNTIYF

j_gene: TRBJ2-3
d_gene: TRBD2
abundance: many
v_gene: TRBV5-1
CDR3nt: TGCGCCAGCAGTGGACTAGCGGGAGCAGATACGCAGTATTTT
CDR3aa: CASSGLAGADTQYF

j_gene: TRBJ2-5
d_gene: TRBD2
abundance: many
v_gene: TRBV7-9
CDR3nt: TGTGCCAGCAGCTTAGTAGCGGGAGACAAAGAGACCCAGTACTTC
CDR3aa: CASSLVAGDKETQYF

j_gene: TRBJ1-5
d_gene: TRBD1
abundance: many
v_gene: TRBV4-1
CDR3nt: TGCGCCAGCAGCCAAGTATTAGCTACAGGGGCTGGCCAGCCCCAGCATTTT
CDR3aa: CASSQVLATGAGQPQHF

j_gene: TRBJ1-2
d_gene: .
abundance: many
v_gene: TRBV19
CDR3nt: TGTGCCAGTAAGGGAGACGTATGGGGCTACACCTTC
CDR3aa: CASKGDVWGYTF

j_gene: TRBJ1-6
d_gene: TRBD1
abundance: .
v_gene: TRBV2
CDR3nt: TGTGCCAGCAGTGAAGGACAGGGGCAGAGCTCACCCCTCCACTTT
CDR3aa: CASSEGQGQSSPLHF

j_gene: TRBJ1-5
d_gene: .
abundance: .
v_gene: TRBV7-3
CDR3nt: TGTGCCAGCAGCTCGGACGGGGACCGTAAGACCCAGCATTTT
CDR3aa: CASSSDGDRKTQHF

j_gene: TRBJ2-2
d_gene: .
abundance: .
v_gene: TRBV30
CDR3nt: TGTGCCTGGAGTGGAACTAGACTTAACACCGGGGAGCTGTTTTTT
CDR3aa: CAWSGTRLNTGELFF

j_gene: TRBJ1-1
d_gene: .
abundance: many
v_gene: TRBV11-2
CDR3nt: TGTGCCAGCAGCCTTTCTTCGCTTGGGAACACTGAAGCTTTCTTT
CDR3aa: CASSLSSLGNTEAFF

j_gene: TRBJ1-1
d_gene: TRBD1
abundance: many
v_gene: TRBV20-1
CDR3nt: TGCAGTGCTAGAGATACAGGGGGGAACACTGAAGCTTTCTTT
CDR3aa: CSARDTGGNTEAFF

j_gene: TRBJ2-5
d_gene: .
abundance: .
v_gene: TRBV2
CDR3nt: TGTGCCAGCAGTCTCGGGATATTTGAGGGGGGCACAGAGACCCAGTACTTC
CDR3aa: CASSLGIFEGGTETQYF

j_gene: TRBJ2-7
d_gene: .
abundance: .
v_gene: TRBV10-3
CDR3nt: TGTGCCATCAGTGAGTCGGTCGGAGCCAACCCCTACGAGCAATACTTC
CDR3aa: CAISESVGANPYEQYF

j_gene: TRBJ2-7
d_gene: TRBD2
abundance: .
v_gene: TRBV5-1
CDR3nt: TGCGCCAGCAGCTTGTGGGAGGGAAGCTCCTACGAGCAGTACTTC
CDR3aa: CASSLWEGSSYEQYF

j_gene: TRBJ1-5
d_gene: TRBD1
abundance: many
v_gene: TRBV19
CDR3nt: TGTGCCAGTAGCCGGACAGGGTACAATCAGCCCCAGCATTTT
CDR3aa: CASSRTGYNQPQHF

j_gene: TRBJ1-5
d_gene: .
abundance: .
v_gene: TRBV7-9
CDR3nt: TGTGCCAGCAGCACGAGCAGGGCAGGCAATCAGCCCCAGCATTTT
CDR3aa: CASSTSRAGNQPQHF

j_gene: TRBJ2-4
d_gene: .
abundance: .
v_gene: TRBV12-3/TRBV12-4
CDR3nt: TGTGCCAGCAGTGTAAGGGAAGACATTCAGTACTTC
CDR3aa: CASSVREDIQYF

j_gene: TRBJ1-6
d_gene: TRBD1
abundance: .
v_gene: TRBV10-3
CDR3nt: TGTGCCATCAGTGAGTCGGCAGGGGGGAATTCACCCCTCCACTTT
CDR3aa: CAISESAGGNSPLHF

j_gene: TRBJ1-6
d_gene: TRBD1
abundance: many
v_gene: TRBV6-5
CDR3nt: TGTGCCAGCCGAGACAGGGGCTATAATTCACCCCTCCACTTT
CDR3aa: CASRDRGYNSPLHF

j_gene: TRBJ1-5
d_gene: TRBD1
abundance: .
v_gene: TRBV5-4
CDR3nt: TGTGCCAGCAGCGCCGGGACAGGCCGGAGGAGGCAGCCCCAGCATTTT
CDR3aa: CASSAGTGRRRQPQHF

j_gene: TRBJ1-4
d_gene: .
abundance: many
v_gene: TRBV25-1
CDR3nt: TGTGCCAGCAGTGGGACAGCAACTAATGAAAAACTGTTTTTT
CDR3aa: CASSGTATNEKLFF